This passage covers 29 T cell receptor beta chains from one sample sequenced in a study of Graves' ophthalmopathy and Graves' hyperthyroidism (dated by TCRdb to 2017 to 2018). Sequencing instrument: Illumina HiSeq 2000. TCR beta CDR3 regions were amplified from RNA transcripts for repertoire sequencing. The first round of RT-PCR was done with HTBI primers and the Qiagen OneStep RT-PCR kit, and was followed by a second round of multiplex PCR, then size selection and purification. TCRdb redid the processing of the public reads, applying fastp at Q25 and MiXCR, and retained in-frame beta chains. Rows are unified per CDR3 protein, each entry keeping the most common DNA and genes. For this sample the table gives some 410,000 distinct CDR3 sequences, of which around 20% were detected only once. Of the sample, around 3% falls within the top ten clones. Material for sequencing was peripheral blood. Receptor source: a woman younger than 35 with stable Graves' hyperthyroidism. Donor details come from another sample of the same person, matched by shared clones.

The sample holds many counts of this clonotype. The chain joins TRBV7-9 to TRBJ1-2; 7 bases agree with TRBD1. The CDR3 is made up of 13 amino acids. In germline, CDR1 is SEHNR, CDR2 FQNEAQ (reference sequence). V shed 4 bases and J 2 bases; nucleotides not matched to a gene: 1. The CDR3 DNA sequence: TGTGCCAGCAGCTGGACAGGAAACTATGGCTACACCTTC. Protein: CASSWTGNYGYTF.

There are many counts of this clonotype. This chain joins TRBV7-6 and TRBJ2-2, with D perhaps matching TRBD1 or TRBD2 (6 bases each). The CDR3 consists of 15 residues. The germline V gene has CDR1 SGHVS and CDR2 FNYEAQ. The V end lost 5 bases, the J end lost 1 base, and 11 bases lay between the germline ends. DNA for the CDR3: TGTGCCAGCAGCCAACAGGGACTGAACACCGGGGAGCTGTTTTTT. Protein product: CASSQQGLNTGELFF.

The chain couples TRBV12-5 to TRBJ1-1; D ambiguous. The V end was cut by 7 bases, the J end by 7 bases, with 13 bases between. The CDR3 sequence is 12 residues long. The germline V gene has CDR1 LGHNT and CDR2 FRNRAP. In DNA form, the CDR3 reads TGTGCTAGTGCTTCTGAGGGTCATGAAGCTTTCTTT. Amino acids: CASASEGHEAFF.

This clonotype was recorded at least ten times. The gene calls are TRBV6-1 and TRBJ1-6; a weak D match, TRBD1 (6 bases). V lost 1 base, J lost 8 bases, and 12 bases lay in between. The germline V gene encodes CDR1 MNHNS and CDR2 SASEGT. The CDR3 extends over 15 amino acids. In nucleotides, the CDR3 is TGTGCCAGCAGTGAAGGCAGGGGACCTTATTCACCCCTCCACTTT. This translates into CASSEGRGPYSPLHF.

This clonotype was counted ten times or more. This chain links TRBV6-5 with TRBJ2-5, with TRBD2 as a possible D gene (6 bases). The CDR3 runs 13 residues. Trimming removed 6 bases at V and 9 bases at J, with 17 bases between. Germline-derived CDR1 and CDR2 are MNHEY and SVGAGI. The CDR3 nucleotides read TGTGCCAGCAGACTGGGACTGGCCGGGGCCCAGTACTTC. Protein: CASRLGLAGAQYF.

This clonotype was picked up one time. The chain links TRBV20-1 to TRBJ2-5; TRBD2 matches 10 bases. The CDR3 covers 16 residues. Trimming removed 2 bases from V and 3 bases from J; junction bases left unmatched: 9. Per germline, CDR1 DFQATT and CDR2 SNEGSKA (reference sequence). For the CDR3, the DNA is TGCAGTGCTAGACTAGCGGGGGCCGCCTTCAAAGAGACCCAGTACTTC. This translates into CSARLAGAAFKETQYF.

The chain carries TRBV28 and TRBJ1-1; D might be TRBD1 (5 bases). Per the germline V gene, CDR1 is MDHEN and CDR2 is SYDVKM. Trimming cost V 2 bases and J 8 bases, with 12 bases left between them. The CDR3 length is 13 residues. CDR3 coding DNA: TGTGCCAGCAGTTTAGCGGGGGTAGGGGAAGCTTTCTTT. Translating gives CASSLAGVGEAFF.

This clonotype was seen a handful of times. The chain is built from TRBV24-1 and TRBJ2-7; no definite D call. Trimming took off 5 bases at V and 0 bases at J, with 7 bases between the two ends. Germline V gene sequence: CDR1 KGHDR, CDR2 SFDVKD. This CDR3 has 13 amino acids. CDR3 bases: TGTGCCACCAGTGCCGGCCTCTCCTACGAGCAGTACTTC. It specifies CATSAGLSYEQYF.

The chain uses TRBV5-6 and TRBJ1-3; TRBD1 might be the D (5 bases). This CDR3 is 15 amino acids long. The germline gives CDR1 SGHDT, CDR2 YYEEEE. Trimming took 3 bases from V and 2 from J, leaving 12 bases between them. CDR3 coding DNA: TGTGCCAGCAGCTCGGCGGGAGGGGCTGGAAACACCATATATTTT. Amino acids: CASSSAGGAGNTIYF.

This clonotype was seen at least ten times. The V gene is TRBV29-1, the J gene TRBJ1-2, with 9 bases matching TRBD1. Per the germline V gene, CDR1 is SQVTM and CDR2 is ANQGSEA. V lost 3 bases to trimming and J lost 2 bases; unmatched junction nucleotides: 4. The CDR3 runs to 14 residues. The CDR3 reads CSVEDGQGNYGYTF. The DNA of the CDR3 is TGCAGCGTTGAGGATGGACAGGGGAACTATGGCTACACCTTC.

This clonotype has a handful of counts. The chain employs TRBV3-1 and TRBJ1-5, with D unclear. This CDR3 has 16 residues. Germline CDR1 reads LGHDT; CDR2 reads YNNKEL (reference sequence). V was trimmed by 1 base and J by 4 bases, leaving 14 bases between them. CDR3 nucleotides: TGTGCCAGCAGCCAAGGCGGCGGGCAGGCTAATCAGCCCCAGCATTTT. Translated, it gives CASSQGGGQANQPQHF.

A few counts support this clonotype. A much larger clonotype is one base distant, so this may be a read error. The chain carries TRBV6-5 and TRBJ2-7; D gene ambiguous. Trimming pared 4 bases from V and 6 bases from J, leaving 10 bases between. CDR1 and CDR2 from the germline V gene are MNHEY and SVGAGI. The CDR3 contains 12 residues. Written as DNA, the CDR3 is TGTGCCAGCAGTTTACGGGCCCTCGAGCAGTACTTC. Translated: CASSLRALEQYF.

This clonotype has at least ten counts. V usage is TRBV5-1 and J usage is TRBJ2-3; D unresolved. Trimming shortened V by 6 bases and J by 0 bases, and 8 bases separated the two germline ends. The CDR3 loop spans 13 amino acids. From germline, CDR1 is SGHRS and CDR2 YFSETQ. CDR3 DNA sequence: TGCGCCAGCAAACCGGACAGCACAGATACGCAGTATTTT. It specifies CASKPDSTDTQYF.

This rearrangement joins TRBV29-1 to TRBJ1-3, with a weak D call TRBD1 (5 bases). V lost 2 bases, J lost 4 bases, and 15 bases lay in between. The CDR3 has 15 residues. Per the germline V gene, CDR1 is SQVTM and CDR2 is ANQGSEA. The CDR3 region has the DNA TGCAGCGTTGAAAAGGGACCCCAGGCGGGAAACACCATATATTTT. It encodes CSVEKGPQAGNTIYF.

This clonotype was counted many times. The chain is built from TRBV12-3 or TRBV12-4 and TRBJ1-5, with D tentatively TRBD1 (6 bases). Between the trimmed V and J ends, which lost 5 bases and 1 base, there was a span of 18 bases. The CDR3 covers 17 residues. DNA of the CDR3: TGTGCCAGCAGTCCCTCGACAGGCGCGCCCAGCAATCAGCCCCAGCATTTT. Translated: CASSPSTGAPSNQPQHF.

The table lists this clonotype with many counts. The chain employs TRBV7-8 and TRBJ2-5; D could derive from TRBD1 or TRBD2 (6 bases each). CDR1 is SGHVS, CDR2 FQNEAQ, per germline. Trimming left V 5 bases short and J 3 bases short, with 16 bases between. The CDR3 has 15 amino acids. CDR3 loop: CASSGGRGDKETQYF. CDR3 sequence (DNA): TGTGCCAGCAGCGGGGGAAGGGGGGATAAAGAGACCCAGTACTTC. Full variable domain (remainder filled in from reference TRBV7-8 and TRBJ2-5): GAGVSQSPRYKVAKRGQDVALRCDPISGHVSLFWYQQALGQGPEFLTYFQNEAQLDKSGLPSDRFFAERPEGSVSTLKIQRTQQEDSAVYLCASSGGRGDKETQYFGPGTRLLVL.

The genes are TRBV3-1 and TRBJ1-1; maybe TRBD1 (5 bases). Germline CDR1 LGHDT, CDR2 YNNKEL (reference sequence). This CDR3 has 15 amino acids. The V end was cut by 3 bases, the J end by 1 base, with 12 bases between. In DNA, the CDR3 is TGTGCCAGCAGCCAGTACGGGGCGAGGAACACTGAAGCTTTCTTT. It yields the protein CASSQYGARNTEAFF.

This clonotype was counted at least ten times. The chain couples TRBV12-5 to TRBJ1-1; D not resolved. CDR1 and CDR2 from the germline V gene are LGHNT and FRNRAP. The CDR3 extends over 15 amino acids. V shed 0 bases and J shed 1 base, with 9 bases lying between them. Here the CDR3 reads CASGLVVSPNTEAFF. CDR3 in DNA: TGTGCTAGTGGTTTGGTAGTCAGCCCGAACACTGAAGCTTTCTTT.

This clonotype was observed at least ten times. This chain joins TRBV28 and TRBJ2-6, with 11 bases fitting TRBD1. CDR1 and CDR2 from the germline V gene are MDHEN and SYDVKM. The V and J ends lost 4 bases and 1 base, in that order; junction bases with no gene match: 3. The CDR3 spans 17 residues. The CDR3 loop reads CASSWGDRGSGANVLTF. CDR3 DNA: TGTGCCAGCAGTTGGGGGGACAGGGGGTCTGGGGCCAACGTCCTGACTTTC.

This clonotype has a count of ten or more. This rearrangement joins TRBV20-1 to TRBJ2-5, with 7 bases fitting TRBD2. The CDR3 extends over 14 amino acids. From germline, CDR1 is DFQATT and CDR2 SNEGSKA (reference sequence). Trimming removed 2 bases from V and 2 bases from J; junction bases left unmatched: 5. The CDR3 sequence: CSARSASGQETQYF. The CDR3 coding sequence is TGCAGTGCTAGATCCGCTAGCGGTCAAGAGACCCAGTACTTC.

This clonotype was seen ten or more times. The rearrangement links TRBV12-3 or TRBV12-4 to TRBJ2-7, with D possibly matching TRBD2 (6 bases). CDR3 size: 13 residues. With 2 bases removed from V and 3 bases from J, the gap between germline ends came to 8 bases. The DNA for the CDR3 is TGTGCCAGCAGTTTAAGGAGGGACTACGAGCAGTACTTC. Amino acids: CASSLRRDYEQYF.

The CDR3 sequence is CASSYSYPGLAIQETQYF. The CDR3 DNA reads TGTGCCAGCAGTTACTCGTATCCGGGGTTGGCGATCCAAGAGACCCAGTACTTC. The chain recombines TRBV6-5 with TRBJ2-5; D possibly corresponds to TRBD2 (5 bases). Trimming took off 0 bases at V and 1 base at J, with 18 bases between the two ends. Looked up from germline, CDR1 is MNHEY and CDR2 is SVGAGI. The CDR3 is made up of 18 amino acids.

This clonotype was recorded many times. The genes are TRBV18 and TRBJ2-5; D perhaps matches TRBD2 (6 bases). Germline CDR1 KGHSH, CDR2 LQKENI. The CDR3 totals 16 residues. Trimming cost V 1 base and J 5 bases, with 17 bases left between them. CDR3 nucleotides: TGTGCCAGCTCACCACGAGGCGGAGGGACGGGGGAGACCCAGTACTTC. It translates to CASSPRGGGTGETQYF.

The chain joins TRBV20-1 to TRBJ2-7; weak D call: TRBD2 (5 bases). The length of the CDR3 is 15 residues. Trimming removed 0 bases at V and 5 bases at J, with 17 bases between. Germline V gene data show CDR1 as DFQATT and CDR2 as SNEGSKA (reference sequence). CDR3 region: CSARDRRGPGNEQYF. CDR3 DNA: TGCAGTGCTAGAGATAGGCGCGGGCCCGGTAACGAGCAGTACTTC.

This clonotype has only a few counts. CDR3 nucleotide sequence: TGTGCCACCAGCAAGCGGCAGGGGATGAACACTGAAGCTTTCTTT. Protein product: CATSKRQGMNTEAFF. This chain uses TRBV15 with TRBJ1-1; tentative D call: TRBD1 (6 bases). Trimming left V 4 bases short and J 0 bases short, with 12 bases between. This CDR3 contains 15 residues. Germline values: CDR1 LNHNV, CDR2 YYDKDF (reference sequence).

This clonotype was counted only a few times. The V gene is TRBV28, the J gene TRBJ2-3, with D possibly being TRBD1 (5 bases). V dropped 3 bases and J dropped 7 bases, with 8 bases sitting between them. The germline gives CDR1 MDHEN, CDR2 SYDVKM. There are 12 residues in the CDR3. The CDR3 protein is CASSFSGYTQYF. CDR3 nucleotide sequence: TGTGCCAGCAGTTTTTCAGGGTATACGCAGTATTTT. The complete variable domain, with remaining parts taken from reference TRBV28 and TRBJ2-3, reads DVKVTQSSRYLVKRTGEKVFLECVQDMDHENMFWYRQDPGLGLRLIYFSYDVKMKEKGDIPEGYSVSREKKERFSLILESASTNQTSMYLCASSFSGYTQYFGPGTRLTVL.

This clonotype was detected many times. The chain couples TRBV5-1 to TRBJ2-2; the D gene is possibly TRBD1 (6 bases). The CDR3 covers 14 residues. The V gene's germline CDR1 is SGHRS and CDR2 YFSETQ. V was trimmed by 4 bases and J by 4 bases, leaving 11 bases between them. CDR3 region: CASSPDRLTGELFF. CDR3 in DNA: TGCGCCAGCAGCCCGGACAGACTCACCGGGGAGCTGTTTTTT.

This clonotype turned up a few times. The rearrangement uses TRBV6-5 and TRBJ2-7; D not certain. Germline assignment: CDR1 MNHEY and CDR2 SVGAGI. Trimming cost V 1 base and J 7 bases, with 11 bases left between them. CDR3 size: 13 residues. For the CDR3, the DNA is TGTGCCAGCAGTTACTTGGCTCTTGGGGAGCAGTACTTC. It encodes CASSYLALGEQYF.

This clonotype was observed at least ten times. The rearrangement joins TRBV4-2 to TRBJ2-7; D perhaps matches TRBD2 (6 bases). V lost 1 base and J 3 bases, leaving 13 bases between the germline ends. From germline, CDR1 is LGHNA and CDR2 YNFKEQ. The CDR3 is 15 amino acids. CDR3 residues: CASSQGVGSSYEQYF. DNA of the CDR3: TGTGCCAGCAGCCAAGGGGTCGGGAGTAGCTACGAGCAGTACTTC.